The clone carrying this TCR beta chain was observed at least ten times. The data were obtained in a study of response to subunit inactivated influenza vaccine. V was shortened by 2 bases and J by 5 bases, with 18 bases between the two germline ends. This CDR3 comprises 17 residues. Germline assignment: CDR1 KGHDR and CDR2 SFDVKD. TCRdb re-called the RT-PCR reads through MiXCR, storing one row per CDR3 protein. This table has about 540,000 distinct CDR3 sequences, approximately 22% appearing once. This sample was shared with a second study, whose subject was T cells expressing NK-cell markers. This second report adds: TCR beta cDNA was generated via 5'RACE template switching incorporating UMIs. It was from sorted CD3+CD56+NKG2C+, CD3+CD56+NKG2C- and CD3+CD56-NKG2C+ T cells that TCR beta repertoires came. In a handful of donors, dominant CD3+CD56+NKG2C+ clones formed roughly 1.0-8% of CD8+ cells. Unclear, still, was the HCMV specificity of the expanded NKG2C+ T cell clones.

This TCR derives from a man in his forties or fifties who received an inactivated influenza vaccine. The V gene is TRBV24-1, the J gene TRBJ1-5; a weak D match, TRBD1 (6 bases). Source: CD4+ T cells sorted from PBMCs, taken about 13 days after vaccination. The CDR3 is CATSDSRTGTSYQPQHF. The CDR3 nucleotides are TGTGCCACCAGTGATTCCCGTACCGGGACAAGCTATCAGCCCCAGCATTTT.